This T cell receptor (beta chain) stems from a study of blood T cell repertoires in COVID-19. Study information: The study drew acute and convalescent COVID-19 samples from the United States, Italy and Spain.

Germline CDR1 is SGHRS and CDR2 is YFSETQ. The ends were cut back, 2 bases at V and 0 bases at J, with 8 bases in the middle. The CDR3 spans 15 residues. Data came from immunoSEQ multiplex PCR; TCRdb stores just in-frame clones and leaves some out. The sample lists about 310,000 clones; around nine tenths were seen once. Cohort placement rested on clinical history that participants reported themselves. Recovery among Cohort 3 donors was established by two negative PCRs, clearance, or symptom resolution. Sequencing used PBMCs or T cells enriched from blood (not recorded which). V and J are TRBV5-1 and TRBJ2-2; D ambiguous. The sequence derives from a woman between 40 and 50 years old who had recovered from COVID-19. The CDR3 region has the DNA TGCGCCAGCAGCTTAGCGATAGCGAACACCGGGGAGCTGTTTTTT. This encodes CASSLAIANTGELFF.